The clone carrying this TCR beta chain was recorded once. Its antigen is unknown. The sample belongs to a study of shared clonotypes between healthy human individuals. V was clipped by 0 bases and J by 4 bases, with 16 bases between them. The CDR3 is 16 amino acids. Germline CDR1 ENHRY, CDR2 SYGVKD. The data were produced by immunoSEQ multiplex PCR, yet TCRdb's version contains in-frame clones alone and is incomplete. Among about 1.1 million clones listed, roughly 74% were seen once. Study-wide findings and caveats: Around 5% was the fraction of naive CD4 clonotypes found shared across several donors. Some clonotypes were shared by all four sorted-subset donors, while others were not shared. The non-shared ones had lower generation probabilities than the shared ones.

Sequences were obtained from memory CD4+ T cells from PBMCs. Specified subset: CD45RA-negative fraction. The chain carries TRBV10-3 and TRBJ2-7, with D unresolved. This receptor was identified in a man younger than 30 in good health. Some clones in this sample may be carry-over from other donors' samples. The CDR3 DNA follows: TGTGCCATCAGTGAGTCGGTTCCCCCAAGCAGGTACGAGCAGTACTTC. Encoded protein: CAISESVPPSRYEQYF.